This TCR beta chain was profiled in a study of neurological immune-mediated disorders (dated by TCRdb to the late 2010s). A note on the overall study: Among the 35 or so multiple sclerosis patients, roughly 31 had relapsing-remitting MS and 3 had secondary progressive MS. Peripheral blood TCR-beta repertoires from HTLV-I-associated myelopathy (HAM/TSP) patients, multiple sclerosis patients and healthy controls were compared by UMI-based sequencing. Longitudinal samples, technical triplicates and paired sorted CD4+ and CD8+ T-cell subsets, alongside PBMC samples, were included among the approximately 98 TCR-beta libraries. Each longitudinal HAM/TSP and healthy donor was sampled at 3 time-points spaced at about 3-45 month intervals. The cohort included 60 to 75 subjects: roughly 14 with HAM/TSP, approximately 35 with multiple sclerosis, and 20 or so healthy controls.

Trimming at the junction amounts to 4 bases on V and 0 bases on J, and the germline ends lie 11 bases apart. The germline V gene sets CDR1 to SGHRS and CDR2 to YFSETQ. Including the terminal cysteine and phenylalanine, the CDR3 comprises 15 residues. Just CDR3 DNA is preserved here, 45 bases in frame from base 1. What the work shows at the level of the full study, not this receptor alone: No identical CDR3 amino acid sequences were found to be shared among expanded clones across subjects, suggesting that TCR-beta repertoires were private in all groups. In a phylogenetic analysis, the repertoires of 18 out of 34 MS patients fell into a single cluster of related CDR3 sequences, pointing to a possible signature at the repertoire level. TCR clonal expansion was highest in HAM/TSP patients and lowest in MS patients, with MS patients falling below even healthy controls. No association of the MS cluster with clinical or MRI features was observed, and the need for larger cohorts was stated by the authors.

This clonotype was recorded at least ten times. What antigen it recognizes has not been identified. Per-base quality was not reported, and no clone a single base away is much larger than it. The time point label for this specimen denotes: longitudinal time-point 3. Libraries from unsorted PBMCs were made from 2 million PBMCs kept in RNAlater at -80 degrees C until RNA extraction. Multiple sclerosis patients were enrolled in a US clinical protocol evaluating disease progression by magnetic resonance imaging. Peripheral blood underwent Ficoll-Hypaque density gradient centrifugation to isolate PBMCs, which were then cryopreserved in liquid nitrogen. To synthesize cDNA, template-switch 5'RACE was performed with a primer carrying a 10-nucleotide random unique molecular identifier so that each TCR transcript was tagged. Every sequencing run covered 15-18 subjects and yielded more than 160 million TCR-beta sequences. The RNeasy kit was used for extraction of total RNA. Using the KAPA Real-time Library Amplification kit, TCR-beta VDJ regions were amplified with primers for the TCR constant region and the 5'RACE anchor. A first PCR added sample indexes and Illumina adaptors, after which a second PCR increased the library yield. After Ampure bead purification, the roughly 650 bp TCR product was size-selected on a 2% E-gel SizeSelection system. Before pooling, library quality was checked on a Bioanalyzer, concentration was measured with Qubit, and libraries were quantified with the Kapa Library Quantification kit. Paired-end 2 x 150 bp sequencing of the libraries was performed on an Illumina HiSeq 2500. To increase sequence diversity, roughly 24-32% phiX was spiked into each library pool. Regarding the original processing steps: The UMI-based MiGEC pipeline processed quality-filtered reads and removed over 80% of raw TCR sequences during error correction. VDJ genes were aligned to IMGT germline references, and each clonotype was defined by a unique CDR3 amino acid sequence together with V-J genes. VDJtools evaluated clonal expansion, Shannon diversity and CDR3 relatedness (CalcPairwiseDistances, ClusterSamples); CLCbio workbench built phylogenetic trees. Using coefficient-of-variation modelling across technical triplicates, the study counted a clone as expanded if it had at least 8 unique UMIs. The public reads were reanalyzed by TCRdb: fastp trimming at Q25, MiXCR alignment, in-frame beta chains only. Rows with one shared CDR3 protein collapse into an entry with the most common genes and DNA. The authors' filters were not applied to this entry. Counted in this sample were under 100,000 distinct CDR3 sequences; 4.3% of them appeared once. The ten biggest clones cover less than 7.5% of the sample.

The chain joins TRBV5-1 to TRBJ2-1; D gene: possibly TRBD2, on 5 matching bases. This clonotype originated in a woman aged 55 to 70 with multiple sclerosis. Sequencing was done on a sample of PBMCs. The nucleotides are TGCGCCAGCAGCCTCCCCCGGGACTCCTACAATGAGCAGTTCTTC. Translated, this gives CASSLPRDSYNEQFF.